These 28 T cell receptor beta chains were sequenced from one sample in a study of cytomegalovirus exposure and HLA in healthy donors. Amplification used 60 Vbeta primers and 13 Jbeta primers. This table comes from immunoSEQ multiplex PCR, and its TCRdb copy is limited to in-frame clones, with some not included. The data contain 180,000 or so clones, around four fifths of them singletons. The sample was PBMCs. The receptors shown here come from a woman aged 50 to 60 in good health and CMV-seropositive.

The chain uses TRBV11-2 and TRBJ2-3, with 7 bases identical to TRBD2. The CDR3 sequence is 16 residues long. The germline V gene has CDR1 SGHAT and CDR2 FQNNGV. The V and J ends lost 4 bases and 1 base, in that order; junction bases with no gene match: 8. Here the CDR3 reads CASSSSTLAGTDTQYF. CDR3 DNA: TGTGCCAGCAGCTCTAGCACCCTAGCGGGCACAGATACGCAGTATTTT.

J is TRBJ2-7 and V is TRBV21-1; the D segment call TRBD1 is taken from the table without a DNA check. TRBV21-1 is flagged as a pseudogene. CDR3 length equals 14 residues. The CDR3 is CASRPIRDRWEQYF. The CDR3 region has the DNA TGTGCCAGCCGACCAATCAGGGATCGGTGGGAGCAGTACTTC.

This clone appeared a few times. The chain links TRBV4-1 to TRBJ2-2; weak D call: TRBD2 (6 bases). Trimming shortened V by 1 base and J by 7 bases, and 10 bases separated the two germline ends. The germline V gene has CDR1 MGHRA and CDR2 YSYEKL. The CDR3 has 14 residues. CDR3 loop: CASSQVLRDGELFF. The CDR3 bases are TGCGCCAGCAGCCAAGTGTTGCGGGACGGGGAGCTGTTTTTT.

This clone was observed once. The chain links TRBV10-3 to TRBJ2-3, with 14 bases matching TRBD2. Germline trimming cut 7 bases from V and 2 bases from J; bases unmatched to any gene: 5. Germline CDR1 and CDR2: ENHRY and SYGVKD. The CDR3 has 16 amino acids. For the CDR3, the DNA is TGTGCCATCAAATCGGGACTAGCGGGGGACACAGATACGCAGTATTTT. Amino acid sequence: CAIKSGLAGDTDTQYF.

There are a few counts of this clone. The genes are TRBV2 and TRBJ2-2; the match to TRBD1 covers 8 bases. Unmatched junction bases numbered 4, after V lost 10 bases and J lost 3 bases. In germline, CDR1 is SNHLY, CDR2 FYNNEI. The CDR3 is 13 residues long. CDR3 sequence (DNA): TGTGCCACTGGACAGGGTGACACCGGGGAGCTGTTTTTT. Its protein product is CATGQGDTGELFF.

This clone was seen a few times. V gene TRBV11-2 combines with J gene TRBJ2-7; 11 bases are shared with TRBD2. Per the germline V gene, CDR1 is SGHAT and CDR2 is FQNNGV. This CDR3 spans 15 amino acids. The trim removed 6 bases at V and 7 bases at J, leaving 11 bases unmatched. The DNA of the CDR3 is TGTGCCAGCAGTAGCGTTAGCGGGAGGGCCGAAGAGCAGTACTTC. As protein: CASSSVSGRAEEQYF.

The genes are TRBV29-1 and TRBJ2-2; D not certain. CDR3 length: 14 residues. The germline V gene has CDR1 SQVTM and CDR2 ANQGSEA. V was shortened by 4 bases and J by 1 base, with 10 bases between the two germline ends. CDR3 in DNA: TGCAGCGTTGTGCCGACACGGAACACCGGGGAGCTGTTTTTT. Translated: CSVVPTRNTGELFF.

This clone was seen a single time. This chain joins TRBV7-9 and TRBJ2-1, with TRBD2 as a possible D gene (6 bases). The germline gives CDR1 SEHNR, CDR2 FQNEAQ (reference sequence). CDR3 length equals 14 residues. The V end was cut by 0 bases, the J end by 4 bases, with 7 bases between. CDR3 nucleotide sequence: TGTGCCAGCAGCTTAGCTAGCGGTTACAATGAGCAGTTCTTC. Residues: CASSLASGYNEQFF.

The chain uses TRBV14 and TRBJ1-6; TRBD1 might be the D (5 bases). V shed 0 bases and J shed 10 bases, with 13 bases lying between them. The CDR3 sequence is 15 residues long. CDR1 and CDR2 from the germline V gene are SGHDN and FVKESK. The CDR3 sequence: CASSQDSGRGSPLHF. The CDR3 nucleotides are TGTGCCAGCAGCCAAGATAGTGGGAGGGGATCACCCCTCCACTTT. Full variable domain (missing parts from reference TRBV14 and TRBJ1-6): EAGVTQFPSHSVIEKGQTVTLRCDPISGHDNLYWYRRVMGKEIKFLLHFVKESKQDESGMPNNRFLAERTGGTYSTLKVQPAELEDSGVYFCASSQDSGRGSPLHFGNGTRLTVT.

The chain carries TRBV30 and TRBJ2-7; TRBD2 is a possible D gene (5 bases). In germline, CDR1 is GTSNPN, CDR2 SVGIG (reference sequence). The CDR3 contains 11 residues. V was trimmed by 0 bases and J by 6 bases, leaving 6 bases between them. CDR3 DNA sequence: TGTGCCTGGAGTGTACGGGGCGAGCAGTACTTC. Encoded protein: CAWSVRGEQYF.

The gene calls are TRBV29-1 and TRBJ2-3; 12 bases match TRBD2. CDR3 length: 15 amino acids. The germline CDR1 and CDR2 sequences are SQVTM and ANQGSEA. J was trimmed by 9 bases and V by 7 bases; bases with no gene match: 14. CDR3 residues: CSGRPRTSGDGTQYF. The CDR3 coding sequence is TGCAGCGGGAGACCCAGGACTAGCGGGGACGGGACGCAGTATTTT.

V and J are TRBV10-3 and TRBJ2-1; 10 bases are shared with TRBD2. V lost 7 bases and J lost 0; bases outside the gene matches: 3. The CDR3 is made up of 15 amino acids. Germline V gene sequence: CDR1 ENHRY, CDR2 SYGVKD. CDR3 sequence (DNA): TGTGCCATCAAACAGCGGGGGGGCTCCTACAATGAGCAGTTCTTC. The encoded protein is CAIKQRGGSYNEQFF.

V usage is TRBV5-6 and J usage is TRBJ2-2; D is unresolved. This CDR3 contains 13 residues. Germline V lookup: CDR1 SGHDT, CDR2 YYEEEE. V was shortened by 5 bases and J by 4 bases, with 9 bases between the two germline ends. CDR3 coding DNA: TGTGCCAGCAGACTGTGGGCCACCGGGGAGCTGTTTTTT. It is translated as CASRLWATGELFF. Using reference TRBV5-6 and TRBJ2-2 for the parts outside the CDR3, the full variable domain is DAGVTQSPTHLIKTRGQQVTLRCSPKSGHDTVSWYQQALGQGPQFIFQYYEEEERQRGNFPDRFSGHQFPNYSSELNVNALLLGDSALYLCASRLWATGELFFGEGSRLTVL.

V and J are TRBV9 and TRBJ2-1; 8 bases are shared with TRBD1. J was trimmed by 3 bases and V by 0 bases; bases with no gene match: 2. The CDR3 extends over 15 amino acids. CDR1 is SGDLS and CDR2 is YYNGEE in the germline V gene. The CDR3 nucleotides are TGTGCCAGCAGCGTAGCTGGACAGGGCTACAATGAGCAGTTCTTC. This translates into CASSVAGQGYNEQFF.

This clone was counted once. The genes are TRBV5-1 and TRBJ1-4; 9 nucleotides match TRBD1. Per the germline V gene, CDR1 is SGHRS and CDR2 is YFSETQ. Trimming cost V 3 bases and J 7 bases; bases outside gene matches: 4. The CDR3 sequence is 14 residues long. In nucleotides, the CDR3 is TGCGCCAGCAGCTCGGGACAGGGCAGTGAAAAACTGTTTTTT. This encodes CASSSGQGSEKLFF.

The rearrangement links TRBV19 to TRBJ2-7, with TRBD2 matching over 8 bases. Germline V gives CDR1 LNHDA, CDR2 SQIVND (reference sequence). V was clipped by 5 bases and J by 0 bases; unmatched bases: 9. The CDR3 extends over 16 amino acids. CDR3 in DNA: TGTGCCAGTAGTCCCCTGAATAGCGGGAACTCCTACGAGCAGTACTTC. It encodes CASSPLNSGNSYEQYF.

This chain links TRBV19 with TRBJ1-1; D is perhaps TRBD1 (5 bases). This CDR3 contains 11 residues. Trimming pared 7 bases from V and 3 bases from J, leaving 6 bases between. Germline loops: CDR1 LNHDA, CDR2 SQIVND (reference sequence). The CDR3 reads CASTGDTEAFF. The CDR3 DNA reads TGTGCCAGTACGGGGGACACTGAAGCTTTCTTT.

The count of this clone is one. V is TRBV15 and J is TRBJ1-2; D call uncertain. Looked up from germline, CDR1 is LNHNV and CDR2 is YYDKDF (reference sequence). This CDR3 spans 13 amino acids. Trimming stripped 5 bases from V and 7 bases from J, with 14 bases between. The CDR3 DNA reads as TGTGCCACCAGCCCCGTCAAGCTAGGTGGCTACACCTTC. Translated: CATSPVKLGGYTF.

This chain uses TRBV7-8 with TRBJ2-5; D uncertain. Trimming took 4 bases from V and 4 from J, leaving 13 bases between them. The CDR3 length is 14 residues. Germline values: CDR1 SGHVS, CDR2 FQNEAQ. The CDR3 region is CASSSRFGIETQYF. DNA for the CDR3: TGTGCCAGCAGCTCCCGGTTCGGTATAGAGACCCAGTACTTC.

Only a few counts were recorded for this clone. The V and J genes are TRBV7-9 and TRBJ2-5, with 11 bases matching TRBD1. The trim removed 5 bases at V and 3 bases at J, leaving 2 bases unmatched. The V gene's germline CDR1 is SEHNR and CDR2 FQNEAQ (reference sequence). The CDR3 has 14 residues. CDR3 DNA: TGTGCCAGCAGCACGGGACAGGGGGAAGAGACCCAGTACTTC. Protein: CASSTGQGEETQYF.

The CDR3: CAISESNVAEAFF. As DNA, the CDR3 is TGTGCCATCAGTGAGTCGAACGTAGCTGAAGCTTTCTTT. This chain links TRBV10-3 with TRBJ1-1, with D uncertain. The CDR3 extends over 13 amino acids. V lost 0 bases, J lost 6 bases, and 8 bases lay in between. Germline V gene sequence: CDR1 ENHRY, CDR2 SYGVKD.

The J gene is TRBJ2-7, the V gene TRBV5-6; D gene uncertain. Trimming removed 4 bases from V and 6 bases from J, with 11 bases in between. The germline gives CDR1 SGHDT, CDR2 YYEEEE. The CDR3 runs to 12 residues. Here the CDR3 DNA reads TGTGCCAGCAGCGCGGATCTGTCCGAGCAGTACTTC. The encoded protein is CASSADLSEQYF. The entire variable domain, with the rest obtained from reference TRBV5-6 and TRBJ2-7, is as follows: DAGVTQSPTHLIKTRGQQVTLRCSPKSGHDTVSWYQQALGQGPQFIFQYYEEEERQRGNFPDRFSGHQFPNYSSELNVNALLLGDSALYLCASSADLSEQYFGPGTRLTVT.

The chain links TRBV7-9 to TRBJ1-4; weak D call: TRBD1 (5 bases). V lost 3 bases and J lost 8, with 16 bases in between. Germline CDR1 SEHNR, CDR2 FQNEAQ (reference sequence). CDR3 length equals 15 residues. The CDR3 sequence is CASSFSGGVGEKLFF. The CDR3 DNA is TGTGCCAGCAGCTTCAGCGGGGGAGTAGGAGAAAAACTGTTTTTT.

V and J are TRBV28 and TRBJ1-5, with D tentatively TRBD1 (6 bases). The CDR3 extends over 15 amino acids. Looked up from germline, CDR1 is MDHEN and CDR2 is SYDVKM. Trimming pared 4 bases from V and 5 bases from J, leaving 15 bases between. CDR3 sequence: CASSSAGANDQPQHF. The CDR3 coding sequence is TGTGCCAGCAGTTCGGCGGGGGCGAACGATCAGCCCCAGCATTTT.

This clone was detected a few times. This rearrangement joins TRBV9 to TRBJ2-2; D might be TRBD2 (6 bases). The CDR3 totals 12 residues. CDR1 and CDR2 (germline): SGDLS, YYNGEE. The V end was cut by 6 bases, the J end by 6 bases, with 9 bases between. The DNA of the CDR3 is TGTGCCAGCACCACGGGGGCCGGGGAGCTGTTTTTT. This codes for CASTTGAGELFF.

CDR3 residues: CASKGGGRQGAGNEQFF. For the CDR3, the DNA is TGTGCCAGTAAAGGTGGGGGGAGACAGGGGGCAGGCAATGAGCAGTTCTTC. V gene TRBV19 combines with J gene TRBJ2-1; 10 bases line up with TRBD1. Trimming at V came to 7 bases and at J to 6 bases, leaving 15 bases not matched to a gene. The CDR3 is 17 residues long. Looked up from germline, CDR1 is LNHDA and CDR2 is SQIVND (reference sequence). Filled out from reference TRBV19 and TRBJ2-1, the complete variable domain reads DGGITQSPKYLFRKEGQNVTLSCEQNLNHDAMYWYRQDPGQGLRLIYYSQIVNDFQKGDIAEGYSVSREKKESFPLTVTSAQKNPTAFYLCASKGGGRQGAGNEQFFGPGTRLTVL.

This CDR3 is CASSPSPSGITGELFF. The CDR3, as DNA: TGCGCCAGCAGTCCCTCGCCCAGCGGGATAACCGGGGAGCTGTTTTTT. This chain uses TRBV5-1 with TRBJ2-2; TRBD2 matches 7 bases. Looked up from germline, CDR1 is SGHRS and CDR2 is YFSETQ. The length of the CDR3 is 16 residues. V dropped 5 bases and J dropped 5; count of bases not matched to a gene: 12.

The chain links TRBV19 to TRBJ2-1; 12 nucleotides agree with TRBD1. CDR3 length: 15 residues. The germline V gene encodes CDR1 LNHDA and CDR2 SQIVND (reference sequence). V lost 0 bases, J lost 9 bases, and 3 bases stayed unmatched. The DNA of the CDR3 is TGTGCCAGTAGTATAGAGGGGACAGGGGGCGGTGAGCAGTTCTTC. It translates to CASSIEGTGGGEQFF.